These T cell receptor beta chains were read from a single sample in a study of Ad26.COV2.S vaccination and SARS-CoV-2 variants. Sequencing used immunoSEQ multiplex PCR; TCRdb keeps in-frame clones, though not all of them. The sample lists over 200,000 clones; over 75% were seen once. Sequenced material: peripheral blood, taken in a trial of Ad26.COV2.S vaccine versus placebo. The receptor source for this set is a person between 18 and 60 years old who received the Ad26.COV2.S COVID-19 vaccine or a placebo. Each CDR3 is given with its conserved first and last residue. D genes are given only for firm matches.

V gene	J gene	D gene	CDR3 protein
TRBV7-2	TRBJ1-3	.	CASSPSGSNTIYF
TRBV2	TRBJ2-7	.	CASSEGSSYEQYF
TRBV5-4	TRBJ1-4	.	CASSLGPEGTTNEKLFF
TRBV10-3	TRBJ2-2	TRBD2	CAIKPTSGSYGELFF
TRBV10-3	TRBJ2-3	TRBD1	CAISESRTGGGGTQYF
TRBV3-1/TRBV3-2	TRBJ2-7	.	CASSQVPQGGWHEQYF
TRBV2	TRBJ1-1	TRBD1	CASSPGTGGNTEAFF
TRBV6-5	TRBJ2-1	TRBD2	CASRRLAGGYNEQFF
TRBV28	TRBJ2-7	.	CASSLHGGGDSREEQYF
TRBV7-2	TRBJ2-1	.	CASSPGTSNEQFF
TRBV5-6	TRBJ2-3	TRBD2	CASSPFLSGAWTDTQYF
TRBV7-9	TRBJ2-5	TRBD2	CASSRWDSGVSQYF
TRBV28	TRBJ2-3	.	CASSFVQGSTDTQYF
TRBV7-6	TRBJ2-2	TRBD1	CASSLGGIGQGAQHAGELFF
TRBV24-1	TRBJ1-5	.	CATNRTGRNQPQHF
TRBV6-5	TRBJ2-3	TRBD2	CASSSGAGGTQYF
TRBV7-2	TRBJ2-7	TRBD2	CASSPRGGYEQYF
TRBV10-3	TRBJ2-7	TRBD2	CAISESAGLDYEQYF
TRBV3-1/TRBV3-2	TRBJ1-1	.	CASSQGGAGYTEAFF
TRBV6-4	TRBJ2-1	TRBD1	CASSDRPFPGQGTYNEQFF
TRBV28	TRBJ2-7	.	CASSSWGGDEQYF
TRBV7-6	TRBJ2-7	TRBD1	CASSLVPAMTGASYEQYF
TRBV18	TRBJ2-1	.	CASSPLQGGEQFF
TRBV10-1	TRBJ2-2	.	CASSAAGRQGELFF
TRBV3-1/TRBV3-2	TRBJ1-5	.	CASSQAHGGDSNQPQHF
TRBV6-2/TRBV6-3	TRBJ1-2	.	CASSSQGNYGYTF
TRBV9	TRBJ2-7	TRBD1	CASSTRDRGPYEQYF
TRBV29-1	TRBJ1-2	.	CSVLNGGYTF
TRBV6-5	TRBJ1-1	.	CASSYSPTVGVTEAFF
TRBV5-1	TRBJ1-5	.	CASSLLPGSGQPQHF
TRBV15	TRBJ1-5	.	CATSRDRMEQWPQHF
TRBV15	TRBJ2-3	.	CATSRVSGMGTDTQYF
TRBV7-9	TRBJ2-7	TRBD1	CASSPGQGGTYEQYF
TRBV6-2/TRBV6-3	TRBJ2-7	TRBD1	CASSSHGTGIDEQYF
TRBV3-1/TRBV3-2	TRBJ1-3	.	CASSQVRGGNTIYF
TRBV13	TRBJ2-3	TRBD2	CASSLYQRELSRSTDTQYF
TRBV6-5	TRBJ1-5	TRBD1	CASRDREGSNQPQHF
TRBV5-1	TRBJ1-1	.	CASSLDARNTEAFF
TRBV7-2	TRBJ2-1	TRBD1	CASSGDSLRTNEQFF
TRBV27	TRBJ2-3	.	CASNRLSASTDTQYF
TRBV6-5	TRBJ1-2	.	CASSYGSRDGYTF
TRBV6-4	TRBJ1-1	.	CASSVDLNTEAFF
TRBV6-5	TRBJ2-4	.	CASSYSGAKNIQYF
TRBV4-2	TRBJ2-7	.	CASSYTVGTDYEQYF
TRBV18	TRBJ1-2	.	CASSPPIGQGSPMVRYTF
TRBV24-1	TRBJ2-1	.	CATSEWDTSSYNEQFF
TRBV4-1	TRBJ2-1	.	CASSLAGRGQGEQFF
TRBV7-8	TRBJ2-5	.	CASSVAASAETQYF
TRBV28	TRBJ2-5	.	CASSLFQETQYF
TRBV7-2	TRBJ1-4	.	CASSLGEGQKLFF
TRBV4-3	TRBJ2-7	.	CASSQAPDSNYEQYF
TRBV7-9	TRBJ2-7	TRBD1	CASSLGTGSYEQYF
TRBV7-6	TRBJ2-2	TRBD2	CASSLGREANTGELFF
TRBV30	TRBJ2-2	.	CAWSGTGELFF
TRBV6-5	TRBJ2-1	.	CASSYSGGAGYEQFF